The 14 T cell receptor beta chains below were found in one sample sequenced in a study of CD8+ T cells in alopecia areata. After isolation, RNA underwent reverse transcription to generate cDNA as the sequencing template. The table came from immunoSEQ multiplex PCR; TCRdb's copy has only in-frame clones and leaves some out. Found here are 100,000 to 120,000 clones, roughly 56% of them singletons; the top ten hold 3% to 4%. Treatment of the sample: oral pan-JAK inhibitor, 5-10 mg twice daily. Sequences were derived from CD4+ T cells sorted from blood, sampled at week 24, from a patient treated with tofacitinib. Receptors were obtained from a human donor with alopecia areata.

This clone was counted a few times. The chain uses TRBV10-3 and TRBJ1-2, with D possibly TRBD1 on 5 matching bases. This CDR3 has 13 amino acids. V shed 2 bases and J shed 4 bases, with 8 bases lying between them. CDR1 and CDR2 (germline): ENHRY, SYGVKD. The DNA for the CDR3 is TGTGCCATCAGTGAGGGACAAGGCTATGGCTACACCTTC. Translation gives CAISEGQGYGYTF.

The chain is built from TRBV2 and TRBJ1-2; TRBD1 aligns across 7 bases. The CDR3 has 15 residues. CDR1 and CDR2 (germline): SNHLY, FYNNEI. Germline trimming cut 10 bases from V and 7 bases from J; bases unmatched to any gene: 18. CDR3 loop: CATPLLKTGHGGYTF. In DNA form, the CDR3 reads TGTGCCACCCCCTTACTCAAGACAGGGCACGGTGGCTACACCTTC.

The rearrangement links TRBV30 to TRBJ2-7; 8 nucleotides line up with TRBD1. The V and J ends lost 3 bases and 0 bases, in that order; junction bases with no gene match: 10. This CDR3 is 16 amino acids long. Germline V gene sequence: CDR1 GTSNPN, CDR2 SVGIG (reference sequence). The CDR3 nucleotides are TGTGCCTGGAGACTGAAACGGACAGGGAGCTCCTACGAGCAGTACTTC. Amino acids: CAWRLKRTGSSYEQYF.

J is TRBJ1-2 and V is TRBV25-1; 7 bases line up with TRBD1. Germline V gene lookup returns CDR1 MGHDK and CDR2 SYGVNS. V shed 6 bases and J 6 bases; nucleotides not matched to a gene: 7. The CDR3 extends over 13 amino acids. The CDR3 region has the DNA TGTGCCAGCAGCCCCCAGGGGGTTCATGGCTACACCTTC. This sequence encodes CASSPQGVHGYTF.

In its sample, this clone was seen once. The rearrangement joins TRBV4-2 to TRBJ2-3, with TRBD2 identical over 9 bases. V trimming: 0 bases; J trimming: 4 bases; junction bases outside the gene matches: 5. The V gene's germline CDR1 is LGHNA and CDR2 YNFKEQ. This CDR3 has 16 amino acids. The DNA for the CDR3 is TGTGCCAGCAGCCAAGATTCGGCGGGGGGGCCAGATACGCAGTATTTT. Residues: CASSQDSAGGPDTQYF.

J is TRBJ1-2 and V is TRBV6-1, with 10 bases that match TRBD1. Germline CDR1 reads MNHNS; CDR2 reads SASEGT. The V gene end was trimmed by 4 bases and the J gene end by 4 bases; junction bases not matched to a gene: 9. The CDR3 loop spans 16 amino acids. The CDR3 loop is CASSGQGAPGSYGYTF. The CDR3 DNA sequence: TGTGCCAGCAGTGGACAGGGGGCTCCCGGGAGCTATGGCTACACCTTC.

The chain recombines TRBV29-1 with TRBJ2-1; no definite D call. V lost 6 bases and J 3 bases, leaving 12 bases between the germline ends. Germline V lookup: CDR1 SQVTM, CDR2 ANQGSEA. The CDR3 is 13 residues long. CDR3 bases: TGCAGCGTCGGGCCCAGGCTCTACAATGAGCAGTTCTTC. It translates to CSVGPRLYNEQFF.

The genes are TRBV7-2 and TRBJ2-4; 10 bases line up with TRBD1. This CDR3 comprises 13 residues. Germline-derived CDR1 and CDR2 are SGHTA and FQGNSA. The ends lost 3 bases at V and 8 bases at J; junction bases unmatched: 1. CDR3 amino acids: CASSLDRGYIQYF. Written as DNA, the CDR3 is TGTGCCAGCAGCTTGGACAGGGGGTACATTCAGTACTTC.

This clone was counted a few times. The chain recombines TRBV29-1 with TRBJ2-7; 10 positions agree with TRBD2. This CDR3 contains 13 residues. V shed 6 bases and J 1 base; nucleotides not matched to a gene: 3. Germline V gene sequence: CDR1 SQVTM, CDR2 ANQGSEA. This CDR3 is CSVAGLASYEQYF. The DNA for the CDR3 is TGCAGCGTCGCGGGACTAGCGTCCTACGAGCAGTACTTC.

The CDR3 sequence is CATILGGAPYEQYF. CDR3 nucleotides: TGTGCCACCATATTGGGGGGGGCCCCCTACGAGCAGTACTTC. The chain employs TRBV6-6 and TRBJ2-7, with a weak D call TRBD2 (7 bases). Trimming removed 10 bases from V and 2 bases from J, with 18 bases in between. The CDR3 length is 14 residues. Looked up from germline, CDR1 is MNHNY and CDR2 is SVGAGI (reference sequence).

This clone was detected only once. The CDR3, as DNA: TGTGCCAGCTCACCAGACAAGGACAGAGCCTATCAGCCCCAGCATTTT. This codes for CASSPDKDRAYQPQHF. The chain uses TRBV18 and TRBJ1-5, with D perhaps TRBD1 (6 bases). Trimming took off 2 bases at V and 5 bases at J, with 16 bases between the two ends. CDR1 is KGHSH and CDR2 is LQKENI in the germline V gene. The CDR3 covers 16 residues.

This sequence joins TRBV30 and TRBJ2-5, with D possibly being TRBD1 (6 bases). V dropped 2 bases and J dropped 7 bases, with 17 bases sitting between them. CDR1 and CDR2 (germline): GTSNPN, SVGIG (reference sequence). The CDR3 spans 14 residues. CDR3 nucleotide sequence: TGTGCCTGGAGTTCCCTCACAGGGTCGGGGACCCAGTACTTC. Amino acid sequence: CAWSSLTGSGTQYF.

CDR3 protein: CASSPAQGVYEQYF. In nucleotides, the CDR3 is TGTGCCAGCTCACCCGCTCAGGGGGTCTACGAGCAGTACTTC. This chain connects TRBV18 to TRBJ2-7; 7 nucleotides agree with TRBD1. Germline CDR1 reads KGHSH; CDR2 reads LQKENI. This CDR3 has 14 amino acids. V lost 3 bases and J lost 3; bases outside the gene matches: 5.

The rearrangement joins TRBV19 to TRBJ2-4, with no clear D. Germline V CDR1 and CDR2: LNHDA, SQIVND (reference sequence). The CDR3 runs 13 residues. Trimming removed 6 bases from V and 6 bases from J, with 12 bases in between. CDR3 sequence reads: CASSSGSGNIQYF. The CDR3 region has the DNA TGTGCCAGTAGCTCCGGGTCGGGAAACATTCAGTACTTC.